This T cell receptor (beta chain) was captured by sequencing in a study of cytomegalovirus exposure and HLA in healthy donors. The CDR3 runs 16 residues. The V and J ends lost 3 bases and 4 bases respectively, with 17 bases between them. Germline-derived CDR1 and CDR2 are SGHDN and FVKESK. The PCR had 60 Vbeta and 13 Jbeta primers. Clones were read by immunoSEQ multiplex PCR, and TCRdb kept only the in-frame ones, dropping some. The data hold 120,000 to 150,000 clones, with around 73% observed a single time. This TCR was sampled from a woman between 18 and 30 years old in good health and CMV-seronegative. The chain uses TRBV14 and TRBJ2-3; D is unclear. The sequenced sample consisted of PBMCs. CDR3 DNA sequence: TGTGCCAGCAGCCAGACAACAGCCGGTGCCCCAGATACGCAGTATTTT. Translation gives CASSQTTAGAPDTQYF.